The 30 T cell receptor beta chains presented below share a single source sample, sequenced in a study of beta chain features in type 1 diabetes. The study, taken as a whole, reports: Moderately but significantly shorter TCRB CDR3s were found in Type 1 diabetes patients in all four CD4+ subsets.

For these receptors, no antigen is known. The sequenced template was cDNA made from the entire isolated RNA. This table comes from immunoSEQ multiplex PCR, and its TCRdb copy is limited to in-frame clones, with some not included. This repertoire shows about 180,000 clones, roughly 8% found once; its top ten account for around 0.5%. Sequencing was carried out using central memory CD4+ T cells from blood. The receptors come from a man aged 18 to 30 with type 1 diabetes.

This clone was observed many times. The chain has TRBV5-1 and TRBJ2-7, with 7 bases matching TRBD2. The CDR3 is 14 amino acids. Germline V lookup: CDR1 SGHRS, CDR2 YFSETQ. With V trimmed by 0 bases and J by 2 bases, 2 bases remained unmatched. The CDR3 DNA reads TGCGCCAGCAGCTTGGCCGGGGGGACCTACGAGCAGTACTTC. Its translation is CASSLAGGTYEQYF.

This clone has just a few counts. The rearrangement links TRBV19 to TRBJ2-1; 10 bases are shared with TRBD1. The CDR3 sequence is 15 residues long. Germline V CDR1 and CDR2: LNHDA, SQIVND (reference sequence). After removal of 10 bases from V and 3 bases from J, the junction contained 9 bases not matched to a gene. The CDR3 sequence: CATERRDRGYNEQFF. The CDR3 DNA reads TGTGCCACCGAAAGACGGGACAGGGGCTACAATGAGCAGTTCTTC. Together with reference TRBV19 and TRBJ2-1, the CDR3 gives the full variable domain: DGGITQSPKYLFRKEGQNVTLSCEQNLNHDAMYWYRQDPGQGLRLIYYSQIVNDFQKGDIAEGYSVSREKKESFPLTVTSAQKNPTAFYLCATERRDRGYNEQFFGPGTRLTVL.

The V and J genes are TRBV11-3 and TRBJ2-3; D might be TRBD2 (5 bases). The germline V and J ends were trimmed by 6 bases and 1 base, with 14 bases remaining between them. Germline V gene lookup returns CDR1 SGHNT and CDR2 YENEEA. There are 15 residues in the CDR3. The CDR3 sequence is CASSSAPRGTDTQYF. CDR3 DNA: TGTGCCAGCAGTTCGGCCCCGAGGGGCACAGATACGCAGTATTTT.

The chain combines TRBV4-2 with TRBJ2-7; D may be TRBD2 (6 bases). Germline CDR1 reads LGHNA; CDR2 reads YNFKEQ. This CDR3 comprises 14 residues. V was clipped by 4 bases and J by 3 bases, with 13 bases between them. DNA for the CDR3: TGTGCCAGCAGCCGAACCTTTAGCGGCTACGAGCAGTACTTC. Its translation: CASSRTFSGYEQYF.

Many counts were recorded for this clone. This sequence joins TRBV18 and TRBJ1-1; possible D gene TRBD1, 5 bases. Germline V lookup: CDR1 KGHSH, CDR2 LQKENI. The CDR3 spans 13 residues. Trimming left V 3 bases short and J 5 bases short, with 10 bases between. The CDR3: CASSPQEGTEAFF. As DNA, the CDR3 is TGTGCCAGCTCACCCCAGGAGGGGACTGAAGCTTTCTTT.

The genes are TRBV7-2 and TRBJ2-3, with TRBD2 identical over 14 bases. Germline trimming cut 5 bases from V and 5 bases from J; bases unmatched to any gene: 6. CDR1 and CDR2 (germline): SGHTA, FQGNSA. This CDR3 comprises 16 residues. The CDR3 region is CASSPSTSGRVDTQYF. CDR3 bases: TGTGCCAGCAGCCCGTCGACTAGCGGGAGGGTAGATACGCAGTATTTT. The full variable domain, its missing parts supplied by reference TRBV7-2 and TRBJ2-3, is GAGVSQSPSNKVTEKGKDVELRCDPISGHTALYWYRQSLGQGLEFLIYFQGNSAPDKSGLPSDRFSAERTGGSVSTLTIQRTQQEDSAVYLCASSPSTSGRVDTQYFGPGTRLTVL.

V and J are TRBV5-6 and TRBJ1-1; 9 bases match TRBD1. The CDR3 loop spans 16 amino acids. The V segment lost 3 bases and the J segment 1 base; nucleotides outside the gene matches: 7. CDR1 and CDR2 (germline): SGHDT, YYEEEE. CDR3: CASSSPGQGKNTEAFF. The DNA of the CDR3 is TGTGCCAGCAGCTCCCCGGGACAGGGAAAGAACACTGAAGCTTTCTTT.

In its sample, this clone was seen a few times. J is TRBJ1-6 and V is TRBV30; 8 bases are a match to TRBD1. The length of the CDR3 is 13 residues. The germline gives CDR1 GTSNPN, CDR2 SVGIG (reference sequence). After removal of 4 bases from V and 8 bases from J, the junction contained 4 bases not matched to a gene. The CDR3 region has the DNA TGTGCCTGGACAGGGGGCTGGTATTCACCCCTCCACTTT. Its translation: CAWTGGWYSPLHF.

In its sample, this clone was seen a few times. The chain joins TRBV19 to TRBJ1-1; maybe TRBD1 (5 bases). The CDR3 is made up of 14 amino acids. Germline-derived CDR1 and CDR2 are LNHDA and SQIVND (reference sequence). V was pared by 3 bases and J by 1 base, with 9 bases between. CDR3 sequence (DNA): TGTGCCAGTAGTATTTGGACAAAGAACACTGAAGCTTTCTTT. Encoded protein: CASSIWTKNTEAFF. Full variable domain (remainder filled in from reference TRBV19 and TRBJ1-1): DGGITQSPKYLFRKEGQNVTLSCEQNLNHDAMYWYRQDPGQGLRLIYYSQIVNDFQKGDIAEGYSVSREKKESFPLTVTSAQKNPTAFYLCASSIWTKNTEAFFGQGTRLTVV.

This clone was counted only a few times. This chain uses TRBV6-1 with TRBJ2-1, with 7 bases aligning to TRBD2. V was clipped by 0 bases and J by 8 bases; unmatched bases: 7. The germline V gene has CDR1 MNHNS and CDR2 SASEGT. This CDR3 is 15 amino acids long. The CDR3 is CASSEAGGLMDEQFF. The CDR3 nucleotides are TGTGCCAGCAGTGAAGCGGGAGGGCTTATGGATGAGCAGTTCTTC.

The chain couples TRBV5-4 to TRBJ2-4; D is undetermined. Trimming took 0 bases from V and 5 from J, leaving 6 bases between them. Germline V lookup: CDR1 SGHNT, CDR2 YYREEE (reference sequence). The CDR3 has 13 amino acids. The CDR3 spells CASSLDSQNIQYF. The CDR3 nucleotides read TGTGCCAGCAGCTTGGACAGTCAAAACATTCAGTACTTC.

This clone was counted between two and nine times. This rearrangement joins TRBV10-2 to TRBJ1-1; 9 bases fit TRBD1. Germline-derived CDR1 and CDR2 are WSHSY and SAAADI. The CDR3 covers 15 residues. Trimming at V came to 3 bases and at J to 6 bases, leaving 8 bases not matched to a gene. CDR3 sequence: CASSDTGGGIAEAFF. The CDR3 DNA reads as TGCGCCAGCAGTGACACAGGGGGCGGTATAGCTGAAGCTTTCTTT.

The rearrangement links TRBV7-2 to TRBJ2-7; D is unresolved. Trimming removed 2 bases from V and 4 bases from J, with 12 bases in between. The CDR3 has 14 residues. Germline assignment: CDR1 SGHTA and CDR2 FQGNSA. The CDR3 here is CASSLNNMKYEQYF. CDR3 sequence (DNA): TGTGCCAGCAGCTTAAATAACATGAAATACGAGCAGTACTTC.

This clone was seen only a few times. The chain has TRBV11-2 and TRBJ2-7; the match to TRBD1 covers 7 bases. CDR3 length: 17 amino acids. Losses at the gene ends were 5 bases for V and 4 bases for J; bases not matched to a gene: 17. Germline CDR1 is SGHAT and CDR2 is FQNNGV. CDR3 protein: CASSVGPLAQGVYEQYF. The CDR3 DNA is TGTGCCAGCAGCGTCGGACCCCTCGCGCAGGGGGTTTACGAGCAGTACTTC.

This clone appeared a few times. This chain uses TRBV28 with TRBJ1-2, with D maybe TRBD1 (5 bases). Germline assignment: CDR1 MDHEN and CDR2 SYDVKM. V dropped 6 bases and J dropped 8 bases, with 16 bases sitting between them. CDR3 size: 13 residues. The CDR3 loop is CASSRARAGGYTF. In DNA form, the CDR3 reads TGTGCCAGCAGCCGAGCCAGGGCGGGAGGCTACACCTTC.

The chain has TRBV5-1 and TRBJ2-1; a weak D match, TRBD1 (6 bases). V dropped 4 bases and J dropped 7 bases, with 21 bases sitting between them. This CDR3 is built from 16 residues. The germline gives CDR1 SGHRS, CDR2 YFSETQ. In nucleotides, the CDR3 is TGCGCCAGCAGCCCCACCGAGATGCGAGGGGGAAATGAGCAGTTCTTC. Amino acids: CASSPTEMRGGNEQFF.

The chain joins TRBV28 to TRBJ2-7; 8 bases fit TRBD1. There are 13 residues in the CDR3. Losses at the gene ends were 6 bases for V and 4 bases for J; bases not matched to a gene: 5. Germline V CDR1 and CDR2: MDHEN, SYDVKM. The CDR3 nucleotides are TGTGCCAGCAGGCGGACAGGGAAGTACGAGCAGTACTTC. Translated: CASRRTGKYEQYF.

A few counts support this clone. This chain links TRBV6-6 with TRBJ2-7, with TRBD2 as a possible D gene (5 bases). The V end was cut by 0 bases, the J end by 2 bases, with 11 bases between. This CDR3 is built from 15 residues. The germline gives CDR1 MNHNY, CDR2 SVGAGI (reference sequence). CDR3 bases: TGTGCCAGCAGTTACTCGAGAGGGCCCCCCTACGAGCAGTACTTC. As protein: CASSYSRGPPYEQYF.

This clone was picked up many times. The V call is TRBV7-2, the J call TRBJ1-1; D call uncertain. Germline assignment: CDR1 SGHTA and CDR2 FQGNSA. The CDR3 totals 14 residues. V lost 1 base and J lost 6, with 12 bases in between. The CDR3 DNA is TGTGCCAGCAGCTTAGGCGTGCCGAGGGCTGAAGCTTTCTTT. Protein: CASSLGVPRAEAFF.

This clone has more than one count but fewer than ten. Within the sample, other DNA sequences also encode this same CDR3. The V call is TRBV28, the J call TRBJ1-2; 7 bases map to TRBD1. This CDR3 contains 14 residues. The trim removed 5 bases at V and 2 bases at J, leaving 5 bases unmatched. Per germline, CDR1 MDHEN and CDR2 SYDVKM. In nucleotides, the CDR3 is TGTGCCAGCAGTACAGGACAGGCGAACTATGGCTACACCTTC. It specifies CASSTGQANYGYTF.

Only a few counts were recorded for this clone. The chain joins TRBV9 to TRBJ2-6, with 8 bases identical to TRBD2. V was clipped by 0 bases and J by 4 bases; unmatched bases: 6. CDR1 and CDR2 from the germline V gene are SGDLS and YYNGEE. The CDR3 has 17 amino acids. The DNA for the CDR3 is TGTGCCAGCAGCGTAGCGGGACTAGTAACGGGGGCCAACGTCCTGACTTTC. This encodes CASSVAGLVTGANVLTF.

The chain uses TRBV6-5 and TRBJ2-7; 8 nucleotides line up with TRBD1. Germline V CDR1 and CDR2: MNHEY, SVGAGI. V lost 6 bases, J lost 2 bases, and 6 bases stayed unmatched. CDR3 length: 14 residues. The CDR3 bases are TGTGCCAGCAGGGATCCGGGACAGGCCTACGAGCAGTACTTC. This sequence encodes CASRDPGQAYEQYF.

This clone was seen only a few times. This chain uses TRBV29-1 with TRBJ2-3; 7 bases match TRBD2. From germline, CDR1 is SQVTM and CDR2 ANQGSEA. The CDR3 totals 14 residues. The V segment lost 2 bases and the J segment 1 base; nucleotides outside the gene matches: 3. The CDR3 DNA follows: TGCAGCGTTGAACGGGGGGTCGGCACAGATACGCAGTATTTT. This sequence encodes CSVERGVGTDTQYF.

This clone came up a few times. V is TRBV4-2 and J is TRBJ2-3; 10 bases are a match to TRBD2. V lost 4 bases to trimming and J lost 2 bases; unmatched junction nucleotides: 6. Per the germline V gene, CDR1 is LGHNA and CDR2 is YNFKEQ. The CDR3 consists of 16 residues. Written as DNA, the CDR3 is TGTGCCAGCAGCCGGACTAGCGGAGGGGTCACAGATACGCAGTATTTT. Protein sequence: CASSRTSGGVTDTQYF.

The rearrangement joins TRBV9 to TRBJ1-2; 7 positions agree with TRBD1. Germline values: CDR1 SGDLS, CDR2 YYNGEE. Losses at the gene ends were 4 bases for V and 4 bases for J; bases not matched to a gene: 4. This CDR3 is built from 13 residues. The CDR3 bases are TGTGCCAGCAGCCACAGGGGAAGCTATGGCTACACCTTC. Protein product: CASSHRGSYGYTF.

This clone has more than one count but fewer than ten. CDR3 sequence (DNA): TGTGCCAGCAGCTTGTCCCCCCCCAGGAGGCCCCGGGGGAAGGAGACCCAGTACTTC. It encodes CASSLSPPRRPRGKETQYF. The chain joins TRBV5-6 to TRBJ2-5, with TRBD2 as a possible D gene (6 bases). This CDR3 region has 19 residues. Per the germline V gene, CDR1 is SGHDT and CDR2 is YYEEEE. Trimming cost V 1 base and J 5 bases, with 27 bases left between them.

This clone was found many times. The chain employs TRBV18 and TRBJ2-4; 10 nucleotides match TRBD1. V trimming: 3 bases; J trimming: 7 bases; junction bases outside the gene matches: 6. Germline values: CDR1 KGHSH, CDR2 LQKENI. The length of the CDR3 is 15 residues. CDR3 sequence reads: CASSPGRDRGNIQYF. DNA of the CDR3: TGTGCCAGCTCACCGGGCAGGGACAGGGGCAACATTCAGTACTTC.

This clone was picked up a small number of times. The chain couples TRBV5-4 to TRBJ2-7, with 11 bases identical to TRBD2. V trimming: 3 bases; J trimming: 4 bases; junction bases outside the gene matches: 12. Per germline, CDR1 SGHNT and CDR2 YYREEE (reference sequence). This CDR3 has 17 residues. CDR3 DNA: TGTGCCAGCAGCTCGGGAGGCTCGCTAGCGGGAGGATACGAGCAGTACTTC. Translating it yields CASSSGGSLAGGYEQYF. Based on the CDR3 plus reference TRBV5-4 and TRBJ2-7, the full variable domain is ETGVTQSPTHLIKTRGQQVTLRCSSQSGHNTVSWYQQALGQGPQFIFQYYREEENGRGNFPPRFSGLQFPNYSSELNVNALELDDSALYLCASSSGGSLAGGYEQYFGPGTRLTVT.

J is TRBJ2-7 and V is TRBV18, with 8 bases fitting TRBD1. The CDR3 loop spans 15 amino acids. Trimming removed 3 bases from V and 4 bases from J; junction bases left unmatched: 8. CDR1 and CDR2 (germline): KGHSH, LQKENI. CDR3 sequence reads: CASSPLTGVRYEQYF. As DNA, the CDR3 is TGTGCCAGCTCACCTTTGACAGGGGTCAGGTACGAGCAGTACTTC.

V is TRBV4-2 and J is TRBJ2-5; TRBD2 agrees at 8 bases. V lost 5 bases to trimming and J lost 1 base; unmatched junction nucleotides: 3. CDR1 LGHNA and CDR2 YNFKEQ come from the germline V gene. The CDR3 is made up of 14 amino acids. The CDR3 loop is CASSGGGIQETQYF. CDR3 nucleotide sequence: TGTGCCAGCAGCGGCGGGGGGATCCAAGAGACCCAGTACTTC.